This passage covers 17 T cell receptor beta chains from one sample sequenced in a study of OX40 agonist ivuxolimab in advanced cancers. To prepare the library, the immunoSEQ multiplex PCR assay was applied. This is the immuneACCESS table as TCRdb keeps it, with only in-frame sequences that have V and J called. A part of the clones is gone; compared with another copy, unresolved V genes explain less than half, and the rest is unexplained. The sample table shows over 50,000 clones, and roughly 80% are seen once. The top ten clonotypes cover approximately 0.63% of the sample. This specimen was CD4+ or CD8+ T cells sorted from blood, taken in a trial of the OX40 agonist ivuxolimab. The origin of the receptors is an adult with an advanced solid tumor such as melanoma, head and neck, liver or kidney cancer.

The V gene is TRBV10-2, the J gene TRBJ1-1, with D possibly TRBD1 on 5 matching bases. CDR1 WSHSY and CDR2 SAAADI come from the germline V gene. V was shortened by 2 bases and J by 3 bases, with 10 bases between the two germline ends. This CDR3 has 14 residues. The CDR3 is CASSEQGRDTEAFF. DNA for the CDR3: TGCGCCAGCAGTGAGCAGGGTAGGGACACTGAAGCTTTCTTT.

This chain connects TRBV19 to TRBJ1-1; D uncertain. The CDR3 covers 18 residues. V was cut by 2 bases and J by 1 base, with 20 bases left in between. CDR1 and CDR2 from the germline V gene are LNHDA and SQIVND (reference sequence). The CDR3: CASSIKRRNGVPNTEAFF. The DNA of the CDR3 is TGTGCCAGTAGTATAAAGAGGCGGAACGGGGTCCCGAACACTGAAGCTTTCTTT.

CDR3 amino acids: CAAQRANTGELFF. CDR3 nucleotide sequence: TGTGCCGCCCAGCGGGCGAACACCGGGGAGCTGTTTTTT. The V and J genes are TRBV19 and TRBJ2-2, with a possible D match to TRBD2 (6 bases). Germline lookup yields CDR1 LNHDA and CDR2 SQIVND (reference sequence). Trimming left V 11 bases short and J 0 bases short, with 10 bases between. This CDR3 region has 13 residues. Full variable domain (remainder filled in from reference TRBV19 and TRBJ2-2): DGGITQSPKYLFRKEGQNVTLSCEQNLNHDAMYWYRQDPGQGLRLIYYSQIVNDFQKGDIAEGYSVSREKKESFPLTVTSAQKNPTAFYLCAAQRANTGELFFGEGSRLTVL.

The chain's CDR3 is CASRTIRPQGPCTDTQYF. As DNA, the CDR3 is TGTGCCAGCAGGACTATTCGACCACAGGGGCCCTGCACAGATACGCAGTATTTT. The chain is built from TRBV11-3 and TRBJ2-3; the match to TRBD1 covers 7 bases. V shed 6 bases, J shed 1 base, and the junction held 16 bases outside the gene matches. CDR3 length equals 18 residues. Looked up from germline, CDR1 is SGHNT and CDR2 is YENEEA.

The CDR3: CASSEGDGSGYGYTF. The DNA of the CDR3 is TGTGCCAGCAGTGAAGGGGACGGGTCCGGGTATGGCTACACCTTC. The chain uses TRBV2 and TRBJ1-2, with D perhaps matching TRBD1 (5 bases). The germline CDR1 and CDR2 sequences are SNHLY and FYNNEI. The CDR3 sequence is 15 residues long. Trimming left V 1 base short and J 5 bases short, with 14 bases between. The full variable domain, completed using reference TRBV2 and TRBJ1-2, is EPEVTQTPSHQVTQMGQEVILRCVPISNHLYFYWYRQILGQKVEFLVSFYNNEISEKSEIFDDQFSVERPDGSNFTLKIRSTKLEDSAMYFCASSEGDGSGYGYTFGSGTRLTVV.

The chain is built from TRBV30 and TRBJ1-2, with unresolved D. The CDR3 length is 14 residues. Per germline, CDR1 GTSNPN and CDR2 SVGIG (reference sequence). Trimming shortened V by 5 bases and J by 4 bases, and 17 bases separated the two germline ends. CDR3 bases: TGTGCCTGGGCCCCGGCTTGGCCTGGCTATGGCTACACCTTC. The encoded protein is CAWAPAWPGYGYTF.

This clone was seen more than once but under ten times. The J gene is TRBJ2-5, the V gene TRBV27; 9 positions match TRBD2. Germline V gene lookup returns CDR1 MNHEY and CDR2 SMNVEV (reference sequence). The junction had 6 bases not matched to a gene; V was cut back by 2 bases and J by 5 bases. This CDR3 is built from 15 residues. The DNA of the CDR3 is TGTGCCAGCAGTTTAGGTGGCGGGAGGGGGGAGACCCAGTACTTC. As protein: CASSLGGGRGETQYF.

The rearrangement links TRBV7-3 to TRBJ2-3; D may match TRBD1 or TRBD2 (5 bases each). V was trimmed by 2 bases and J by 2 bases, leaving 11 bases between them. CDR3 length: 15 residues. Germline CDR1 reads SGHTA; CDR2 reads FQGTGA. Here the CDR3 reads CASSLSGPDTDTQYF. Here the CDR3 DNA reads TGTGCCAGCAGCTTATCGGGACCTGACACAGATACGCAGTATTTT.

The table lists this clone with a few counts. The V and J genes are TRBV5-1 and TRBJ2-7, with D hard to call. V lost 3 bases to trimming and J lost 2 bases, with 9 bases between them. From germline, CDR1 is SGHRS and CDR2 YFSETQ. The CDR3 has 13 amino acids. The CDR3 loop is CASSYDGAYEQYF. CDR3 nucleotides: TGCGCCAGCAGCTATGACGGAGCCTACGAGCAGTACTTC.

The chain recombines TRBV21-1 with TRBJ2-5; the listed D gene, TRBD1, was not tested against the DNA. TRBV21-1 is assigned pseudogene status. The CDR3 covers 18 residues. CDR3 sequence (DNA): TGTGCCAGCAGCAAAAGGCGGAACGCGAGGGGGTCTGGAGAGACCCAGTACTTC. Encoded protein: CASSKRRNARGSGETQYF.

The chain recombines TRBV7-7 with TRBJ2-2, with 13 bases matching TRBD2. This CDR3 spans 16 amino acids. Germline CDR1 and CDR2: SSHAT and FNYEAQ (reference sequence). V lost 5 bases to trimming and J lost 8 bases; unmatched junction nucleotides: 8. The CDR3 sequence is CASSQGTSGNRGELFF. The CDR3 coding sequence is TGTGCCAGCAGCCAAGGGACTAGCGGGAATAGAGGGGAGCTGTTTTTT.

The chain couples TRBV5-1 to TRBJ1-4; TRBD1 agrees at 11 bases. This CDR3 is built from 15 residues. CDR1 and CDR2 (germline): SGHRS, YFSETQ. The V gene end was trimmed by 7 bases and the J gene end by 8 bases; junction bases not matched to a gene: 10. The CDR3 sequence: CASSGQGAIWEKLFF. Here the CDR3 DNA reads TGCGCCAGCTCCGGACAGGGGGCTATTTGGGAAAAACTGTTTTTT. Supplemented by reference TRBV5-1 and TRBJ1-4, the full variable domain reads KAGVTQTPRYLIKTRGQQVTLSCSPISGHRSVSWYQQTPGQGLQFLFEYFSETQRNKGNFPGRFSGRQFSNSRSEMNVSTLELGDSALYLCASSGQGAIWEKLFFGSGTQLSVL.

V gene TRBV2 combines with J gene TRBJ2-7; D unresolved. The germline gives CDR1 SNHLY, CDR2 FYNNEI. V lost 3 bases, J lost 2 bases, and 8 bases lay in between. CDR3 length: 13 residues. CDR3 coding DNA: TGTGCCAGCAGTGAGCCAGTTACCTACGAGCAGTACTTC. It translates to CASSEPVTYEQYF.

The V and J genes are TRBV19 and TRBJ1-2; the D gene is possibly TRBD1 (6 bases). Germline CDR1 is LNHDA and CDR2 is SQIVND (reference sequence). V lost 3 bases and J lost 4, with 9 bases in between. The CDR3 length is 13 residues. The CDR3 bases are TGTGCCAGTAGTATCGGACAGAGCTATGGCTACACCTTC. The encoded protein is CASSIGQSYGYTF.

As for this clone: A read error is possible here, since a much larger clone lies one base away. The chain uses TRBV7-9 and TRBJ1-1; D gene ambiguous. The CDR3 consists of 13 residues. Per the germline V gene, CDR1 is SEHNR and CDR2 is FQNEAQ (reference sequence). Trimming stripped 1 base from V and 1 base from J, with 4 bases between. The CDR3 DNA follows: TGTGCCAGCAGCTTAGGTGAGAACACTGAAGCTTTCTTT. It translates to CASSLGENTEAFF.

J is TRBJ2-1 and V is TRBV27; 14 bases agree with TRBD2. With V trimmed by 2 bases and J by 7 bases, 7 bases remained unmatched. Germline CDR1 MNHEY, CDR2 SMNVEV (reference sequence). This CDR3 comprises 17 residues. CDR3 sequence: CASSLRLAGGRFNEQFF. CDR3 DNA: TGTGCCAGCAGTTTAAGACTAGCGGGAGGGCGATTTAATGAGCAGTTCTTC.

The CDR3 loop is CASSEGNLSYEQYF. DNA of the CDR3: TGTGCCAGCAGTGAAGGCAACCTTAGCTACGAGCAGTACTTC. This chain joins TRBV2 and TRBJ2-7; D remains unclear. This CDR3 has 14 residues. Trimming left V 1 base short and J 3 bases short, with 10 bases between. Germline V CDR1 and CDR2: SNHLY, FYNNEI.